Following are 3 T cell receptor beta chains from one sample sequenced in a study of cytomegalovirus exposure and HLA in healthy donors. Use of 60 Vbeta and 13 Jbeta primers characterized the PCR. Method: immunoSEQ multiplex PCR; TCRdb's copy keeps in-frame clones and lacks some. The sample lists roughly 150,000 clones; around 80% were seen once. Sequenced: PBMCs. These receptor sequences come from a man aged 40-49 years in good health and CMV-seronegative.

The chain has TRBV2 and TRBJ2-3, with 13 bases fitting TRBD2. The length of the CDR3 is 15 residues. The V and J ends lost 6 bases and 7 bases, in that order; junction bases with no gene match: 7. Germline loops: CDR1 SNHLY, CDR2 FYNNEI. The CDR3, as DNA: TGTGCCAGCAGCACCACTAGCGGGAGGGCAAATACGCAGTATTTT. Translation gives CASSTTSGRANTQYF.

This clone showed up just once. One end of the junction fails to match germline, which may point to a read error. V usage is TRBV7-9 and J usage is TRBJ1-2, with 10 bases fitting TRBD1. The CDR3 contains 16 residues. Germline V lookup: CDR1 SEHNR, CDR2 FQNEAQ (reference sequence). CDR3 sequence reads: CSSSPLDRGSGYGYTF. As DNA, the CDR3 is TGTTCCAGCAGCCCTCTGGACAGGGGGAGCGGCTATGGCTACACCTTC.

CDR3 sequence: CASSLVRSGGAYEQYF. In DNA, the CDR3 is TGTGCCAGCAGCTTGGTTAGGAGTGGGGGGGCCTACGAGCAGTACTTC. The J gene is TRBJ2-7, the V gene TRBV7-3, with TRBD2 matching 7 bases. V lost 3 bases to trimming and J lost 2 bases; unmatched junction nucleotides: 10. Germline V CDR1 and CDR2: SGHTA, FQGTGA. CDR3 length equals 16 residues. Using reference TRBV7-3 and TRBJ2-7 for the parts outside the CDR3, the full variable domain is GAGVSQTPSNKVTEKGKYVELRCDPISGHTALYWYRQSLGQGPEFLIYFQGTGAADDSGLPNDRFFAVRPEGSVSTLKIQRTERGDSAVYLCASSLVRSGGAYEQYFGPGTRLTVT.